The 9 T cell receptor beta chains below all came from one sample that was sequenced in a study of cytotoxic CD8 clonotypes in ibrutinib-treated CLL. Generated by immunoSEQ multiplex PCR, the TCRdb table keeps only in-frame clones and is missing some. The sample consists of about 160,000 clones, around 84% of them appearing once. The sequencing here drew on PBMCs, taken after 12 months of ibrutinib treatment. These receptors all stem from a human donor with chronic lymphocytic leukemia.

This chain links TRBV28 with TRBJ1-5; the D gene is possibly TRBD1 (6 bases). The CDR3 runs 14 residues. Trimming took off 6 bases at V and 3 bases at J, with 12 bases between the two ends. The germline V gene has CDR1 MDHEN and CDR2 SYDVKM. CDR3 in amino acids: CASRRGGTNQPQHF. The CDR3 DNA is TGTGCCAGCAGGCGAGGGGGGACCAATCAGCCCCAGCATTTT.

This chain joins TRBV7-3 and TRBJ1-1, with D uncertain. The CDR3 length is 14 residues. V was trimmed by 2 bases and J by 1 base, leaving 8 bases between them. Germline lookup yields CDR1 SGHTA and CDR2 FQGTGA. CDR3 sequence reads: CASSLGHSNTEAFF. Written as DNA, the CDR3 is TGTGCCAGCAGCTTAGGGCACTCGAACACTGAAGCTTTCTTT.

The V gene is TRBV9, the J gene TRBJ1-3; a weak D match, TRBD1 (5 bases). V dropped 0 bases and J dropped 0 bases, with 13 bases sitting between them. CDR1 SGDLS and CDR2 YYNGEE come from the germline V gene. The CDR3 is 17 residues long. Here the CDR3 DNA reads TGTGCCAGCAGCGTAGCGGTACAGGTGAGCTCTGGAAACACCATATATTTT. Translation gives CASSVAVQVSSGNTIYF.

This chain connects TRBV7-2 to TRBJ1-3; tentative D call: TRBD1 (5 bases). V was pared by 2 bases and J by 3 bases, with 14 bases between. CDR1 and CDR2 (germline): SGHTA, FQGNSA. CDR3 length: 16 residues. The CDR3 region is CASSLPPRVGGNTIYF. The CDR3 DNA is TGTGCCAGCAGCTTACCACCCAGGGTGGGTGGAAACACCATATATTTT.

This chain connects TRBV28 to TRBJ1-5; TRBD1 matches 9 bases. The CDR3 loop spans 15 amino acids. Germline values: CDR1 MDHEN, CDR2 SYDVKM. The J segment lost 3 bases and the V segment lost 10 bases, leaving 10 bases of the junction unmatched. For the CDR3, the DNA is TGTGCCACCCGGACAGGGGCCGGTATCAATCAGCCCCAGCATTTT. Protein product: CATRTGAGINQPQHF.

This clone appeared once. In DNA, the CDR3 is TGCAGTGCTAGAGAAGATGGTACGCAGTATTTT. Its protein is CSAREDGTQYF. V and J are TRBV20-1 and TRBJ2-3; unclear D gene. V lost 0 bases, J lost 8 bases, and 6 bases lay in between. Germline V gene sequence: CDR1 DFQATT, CDR2 SNEGSKA (reference sequence). This CDR3 comprises 11 residues.

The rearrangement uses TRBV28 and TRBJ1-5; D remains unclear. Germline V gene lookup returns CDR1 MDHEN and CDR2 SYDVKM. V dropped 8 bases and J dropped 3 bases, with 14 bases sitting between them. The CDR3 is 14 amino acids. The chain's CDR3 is CASRKSADNQPQHF. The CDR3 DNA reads TGTGCCAGCCGTAAGTCGGCGGACAATCAGCCCCAGCATTTT.

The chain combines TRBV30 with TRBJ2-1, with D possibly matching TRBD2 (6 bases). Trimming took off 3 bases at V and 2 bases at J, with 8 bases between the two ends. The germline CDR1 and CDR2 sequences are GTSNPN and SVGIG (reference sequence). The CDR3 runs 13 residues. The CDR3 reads CAWRGLTYNEQFF. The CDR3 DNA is TGTGCCTGGAGGGGACTTACCTACAATGAGCAGTTCTTC.

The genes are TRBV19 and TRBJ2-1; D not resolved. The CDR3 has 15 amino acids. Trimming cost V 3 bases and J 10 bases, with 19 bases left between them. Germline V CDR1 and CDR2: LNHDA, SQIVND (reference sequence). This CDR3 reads CASSILSRSSGEQFF. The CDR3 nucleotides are TGTGCCAGTAGTATCTTGTCTAGGTCCTCTGGGGAGCAGTTCTTC.